A single sample is the source of the 11 T cell receptor beta chains below, sequenced in a study of molecular identifiers for immune sequencing clone quantification. Each CDR3 protein gets one entry after TCRdb re-called the PCR reads with MiXCR. This sample has fewer than 45,000 distinct CDR3 sequences, with 24% found just once. Sequenced material: naive CD8+ T cells from blood, with Jurkat cell RNA spiked in. Subset: FACS-sorted CD8+CD4-CCR7+CD45RA+ naive T cells. These receptors were collected from a human donor in good health. Some libraries in this study had Jurkat cell RNA spiked in.

This clonotype is medium-sized by share. V gene TRBV4-3 combines with J gene TRBJ2-1; no definite D call. There are 13 residues in the CDR3. V lost 0 bases and J 5 bases, leaving 5 bases between the germline ends. CDR1 is LGHNA and CDR2 is YSLEER in the germline V gene. Written as DNA, the CDR3 is TGCGCCAGCAGCCAAGATAGGGACAATGAGCAGTTCTTC. Its translation is CASSQDRDNEQFF.

This clonotype showed up many times. V gene TRBV4-3 combines with J gene TRBJ2-7; 7 nucleotides align to TRBD1. Trimming took 0 bases from V and 2 from J; bases not matched to a gene: 4. The CDR3 consists of 15 residues. Germline assignment: CDR1 LGHNA and CDR2 YSLEER. Here the CDR3 DNA reads TGCGCCAGCAGCCAAGACCGGACAGGTACCTACGAGCAGTACTTC. It is translated as CASSQDRTGTYEQYF.

The table lists this clonotype with many counts. V gene TRBV7-6 combines with J gene TRBJ2-5; D might be TRBD1 (5 bases). The CDR3 sequence is 14 residues long. Germline CDR1 is SGHVS and CDR2 is FNYEAQ. The V gene lost 5 bases and the J gene lost 5 bases, with 15 bases spanning the gap. DNA for the CDR3: TGTGCCAGCAGCCTGGGGCCCCTCTTGGAGACCCAGTACTTC. Translated, it gives CASSLGPLLETQYF.

The genes are TRBV2 and TRBJ2-7, with D hard to call. This CDR3 comprises 13 residues. Per the germline V gene, CDR1 is SNHLY and CDR2 is FYNNEI. V gave up 6 bases and J gave up 8 bases, with 17 bases separating them. The CDR3 loop is CASSQSKEYKQYF. The CDR3 coding sequence is TGTGCCAGCAGCCAGTCGAAGGAATACAAGCAGTACTTC.

This clonotype occurred many times. This chain links TRBV12-3 or TRBV12-4 with TRBJ2-3; D not resolved. V was trimmed by 1 base and J by 2 bases, leaving 7 bases between them. This CDR3 is 14 amino acids long. The CDR3 reads CASSLGISTDTQYF. Here the CDR3 DNA reads TGTGCCAGCAGTTTAGGGATTTCCACAGATACGCAGTATTTT.

This clonotype was seen only a few times. The chain uses TRBV7-9 and TRBJ1-1; no clear D gene. Germline V lookup: CDR1 SEHNR, CDR2 FQNEAQ (reference sequence). The CDR3 loop spans 14 amino acids. With 0 bases removed from V and 5 bases from J, the gap between germline ends came to 10 bases. CDR3 sequence reads: CASSLAGGMTEAFF. The CDR3 nucleotides are TGTGCCAGCAGCTTAGCGGGAGGAATGACTGAAGCTTTCTTT.

This clonotype was observed many times. This sequence joins TRBV29-1 and TRBJ2-7; no firm D call. CDR3 length: 14 residues. Trimming stripped 2 bases from V and 2 bases from J, with 13 bases between. Germline lookup yields CDR1 SQVTM and CDR2 ANQGSEA. CDR3 amino acids: CSVESEEKTYEQYF. The CDR3 bases are TGCAGCGTTGAATCGGAAGAAAAAACCTACGAGCAGTACTTC.

This clonotype occurred a few times. This sequence joins TRBV4-2 and TRBJ2-2, with D perhaps TRBD1 (5 bases). Trimming removed 0 bases from V and 6 bases from J, with 11 bases in between. CDR1 LGHNA and CDR2 YNFKEQ come from the germline V gene. The CDR3 runs 15 residues. CDR3 protein: CASSQEQGIAGELFF. DNA of the CDR3: TGTGCCAGCAGCCAAGAGCAGGGTATCGCCGGGGAGCTGTTTTTT.

This clonotype was seen at least ten times. This chain joins TRBV6-2 or TRBV6-3 and TRBJ2-3, with D perhaps matching TRBD2 (5 bases). The germline gives CDR1 MNHEY, CDR2 SVGEGT. The V end was cut by 6 bases, the J end by 4 bases, with 14 bases between. The CDR3 loop spans 14 amino acids. DNA of the CDR3: TGTGCCAGCAGGGACTCTACCACCGCAGATACGCAGTATTTT. Its translation is CASRDSTTADTQYF.

This clonotype was counted many times. The genes are TRBV11-2 and TRBJ1-4; tentative D call: TRBD1 (5 bases). V gave up 7 bases and J gave up 6 bases, with 18 bases separating them. In germline, CDR1 is SGHAT, CDR2 FQNNGV. CDR3 length equals 15 residues. The CDR3 reads CASTPNRGGDEKLFF. CDR3 sequence (DNA): TGTGCCAGCACCCCCAACCGGGGAGGGGATGAAAAACTGTTTTTT.

There are a few counts of this clonotype. The chain employs TRBV20-1 and TRBJ1-1; D perhaps matches TRBD1 (5 bases). The CDR3 runs 15 residues. V shed 5 bases and J shed 6 bases, with 22 bases lying between them. Germline V gene lookup returns CDR1 DFQATT and CDR2 SNEGSKA (reference sequence). CDR3 DNA sequence: TGCAGTGCTGACGAAGCCGGGACTATGACCCCTGAAGCTTTCTTT. This sequence encodes CSADEAGTMTPEAFF.